This entry concerns a single T cell receptor (beta chain). Its antigen is still unknown. The source of the sample is a study of T cell responses to AZD1222 COVID-19 vaccine. TCRdb's copy holds only in-frame clones and misses some; the assay was immunoSEQ multiplex PCR. The sample records roughly 120,000 clones, 88% being singletons. From germline, CDR1 is KGHSH and CDR2 LQKENI. V lost 3 bases and J lost 7, with 6 bases in between. This CDR3 is built from 11 residues. The study's findings and limits: As reported, nearly half of all spike-specific TCRs target variant regions that are unmutated. Scientists sampled the repertoires only once the peak T cell response had passed. Along spike, vaccine-associated CD4 TCRs were found throughout, with dominance at 160-218 and 743-854. Among the donors, most were white British and more were female, and clonal diversity was possibly underestimated.

The TCR sequence derives from an adult in good health. The sequencing here drew on peripheral blood, taken on day 0 of MenACWY control vaccination. The V gene is TRBV18, the J gene TRBJ1-2, with D possibly matching TRBD1 (5 bases). CDR3 region: CASSPDTGYTF. CDR3 DNA: TGTGCCAGCTCACCGGACACTGGCTACACCTTC. Full variable domain (remainder filled in from reference TRBV18 and TRBJ1-2): NAGVMQNPRHLVRRRGQEARLRCSPMKGHSHVYWYRQLPEEGLKFMVYLQKENIIDESGMPKERFSAEFPKEGPSILRIQQVVRGDSAAYFCASSPDTGYTFGSGTRLTVV.